Listed below are T cell receptor beta chains from one sample, sequenced in a study of Ad26.COV2.S vaccination and SARS-CoV-2 variants. Measured with immunoSEQ multiplex PCR; TCRdb has only the in-frame clones, and not every one. The sample contains 510,000 or so clones, roughly 87% of which appear only once. The specimen comprised peripheral blood, sampled in a trial of Ad26.COV2.S vaccine versus placebo. These receptors originate from a person aged 18-65 years who received the Ad26.COV2.S COVID-19 vaccine or a placebo. The CDR3 runs from the conserved cysteine through the conserved F or W. The D gene is left open where the match is weak. Not every row has a clone size; where given, it reads once, few, many or a size class.

CDR3 protein	CDR3 DNA	D gene	CDR3 length	clone size	V gene	J gene
CASSLGRVSEQYF	TGTGCCAGCAGCTTAGGTCGTGTTTCAGAGCAGTACTTC	.	13	.	TRBV7-2	TRBJ2-7
CAISVRGLDYGYTF	TGTGCCATCAGTGTCAGGGGGCTGGACTATGGCTACACCTTC	TRBD1	14	once	TRBV10-3	TRBJ1-2
CASGDRTSGRGNTGELFF	TGTGCTAGTGGAGACCGGACTAGCGGGAGAGGGAACACCGGGGAGCTGTTTTTT	TRBD2	18	.	TRBV12-5	TRBJ2-2
CASSLEGSGSADTQYF	TGCGCCAGCAGCTTGGAGGGTAGCGGGAGTGCAGATACGCAGTATTTT	TRBD2	16	.	TRBV5-1	TRBJ2-3
CASSSSTDTQYF	TGTGCCAGCAGCTCCTCGACAGATACGCAGTATTTT	.	12	once	TRBV7-3	TRBJ2-3
CASSRDSKAYEQYF	TGTGCCAGCAGCAGGGACAGCAAAGCCTACGAGCAGTACTTC	TRBD1	14	once	TRBV7-2	TRBJ2-7
CASSLARGTEAFF	TGTGCCAGCAGCTTAGCACGGGGGACTGAAGCTTTCTTT	.	13	once	TRBV7-8	TRBJ1-1
CASSFRLLGTGELFF	TGTGCCAGCAGTTTCCGACTCTTGGGGACCGGGGAGCTGTTTTTT	.	15	.	TRBV27	TRBJ2-2
CASSHGTSGGSSYNEQFF	TGTGCCAGTAGCCACGGGACTAGCGGGGGGAGCTCCTACAATGAGCAGTTCTTC	TRBD2	18	.	TRBV19	TRBJ2-1
CASSAYLAGGPNNEQFF	TGTGCCAGCAGCGCTTACCTAGCGGGAGGGCCTAACAATGAGCAGTTCTTC	TRBD2	17	.	TRBV9	TRBJ2-1